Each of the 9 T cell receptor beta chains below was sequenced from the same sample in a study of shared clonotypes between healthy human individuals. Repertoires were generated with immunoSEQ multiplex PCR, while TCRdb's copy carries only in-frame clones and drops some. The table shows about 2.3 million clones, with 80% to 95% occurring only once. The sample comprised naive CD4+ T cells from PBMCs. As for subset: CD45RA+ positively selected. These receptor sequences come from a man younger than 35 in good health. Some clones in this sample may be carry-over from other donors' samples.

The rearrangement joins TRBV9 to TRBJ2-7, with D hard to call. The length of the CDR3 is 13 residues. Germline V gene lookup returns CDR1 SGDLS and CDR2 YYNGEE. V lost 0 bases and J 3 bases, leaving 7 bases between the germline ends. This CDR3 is CASSVVPDYEQYF. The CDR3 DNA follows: TGTGCCAGCAGCGTAGTCCCAGACTACGAGCAGTACTTC.

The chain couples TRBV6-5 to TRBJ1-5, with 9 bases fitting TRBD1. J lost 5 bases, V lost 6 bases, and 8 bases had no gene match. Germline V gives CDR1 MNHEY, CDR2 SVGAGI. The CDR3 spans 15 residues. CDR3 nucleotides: TGTGCCAGCAGCCTCGACACAGGGGGCCATCAGCCCCAGCATTTT. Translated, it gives CASSLDTGGHQPQHF.

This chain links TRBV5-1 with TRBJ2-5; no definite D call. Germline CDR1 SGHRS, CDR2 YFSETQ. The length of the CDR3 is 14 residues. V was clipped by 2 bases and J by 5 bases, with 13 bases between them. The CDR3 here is CASSFPGLLETQYF. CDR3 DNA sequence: TGCGCCAGCAGCTTCCCCGGCCTTCTGGAGACCCAGTACTTC.

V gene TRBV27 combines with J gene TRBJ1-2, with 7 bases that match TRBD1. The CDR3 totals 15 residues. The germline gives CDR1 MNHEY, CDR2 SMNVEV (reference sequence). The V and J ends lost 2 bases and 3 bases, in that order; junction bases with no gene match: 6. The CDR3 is CASSLGGQGDYGYTF. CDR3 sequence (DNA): TGTGCCAGCAGTTTAGGGGGCCAGGGGGACTATGGCTACACCTTC.

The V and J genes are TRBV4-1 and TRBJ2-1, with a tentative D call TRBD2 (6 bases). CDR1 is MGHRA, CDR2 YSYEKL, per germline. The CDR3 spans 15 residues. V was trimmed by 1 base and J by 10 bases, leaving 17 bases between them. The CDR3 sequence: CASSQALSGLNEQFF. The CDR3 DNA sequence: TGCGCCAGCAGCCAAGCCCTTAGCGGCCTTAACGAGCAGTTCTTC.

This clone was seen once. CDR3 coding DNA: TGTGCCAGCAGTGTTAGGACTAGCGGGAGCAATGAGCAGTTCTTC. As protein: CASSVRTSGSNEQFF. The rearrangement joins TRBV2 to TRBJ2-1; 13 nucleotides match TRBD2. CDR3 length: 15 amino acids. CDR1 is SNHLY and CDR2 is FYNNEI in the germline V gene. V was clipped by 4 bases and J by 6 bases; unmatched bases: 3.

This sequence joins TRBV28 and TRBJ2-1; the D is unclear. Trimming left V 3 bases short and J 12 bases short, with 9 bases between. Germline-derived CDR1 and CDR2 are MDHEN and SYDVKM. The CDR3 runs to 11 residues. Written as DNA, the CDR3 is TGTGCCAGCAGTTTGCGGTCCGGGCAGTTCTTC. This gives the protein CASSLRSGQFF.

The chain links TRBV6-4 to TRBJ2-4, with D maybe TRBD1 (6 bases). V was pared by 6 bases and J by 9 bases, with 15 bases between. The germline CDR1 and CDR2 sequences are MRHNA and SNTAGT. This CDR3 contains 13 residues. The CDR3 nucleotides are TGTGCCAGCAGCCAGACAGGCCTGGGCATTCAGTACTTC. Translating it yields CASSQTGLGIQYF.

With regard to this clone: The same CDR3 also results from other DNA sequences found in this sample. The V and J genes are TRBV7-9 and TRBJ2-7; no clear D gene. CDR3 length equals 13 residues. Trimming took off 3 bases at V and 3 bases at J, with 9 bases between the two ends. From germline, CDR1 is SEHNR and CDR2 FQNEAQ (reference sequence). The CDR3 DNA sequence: TGTGCCAGCAGCTTTTCCTCGAGCTACGAGCAGTACTTC. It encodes CASSFSSSYEQYF.